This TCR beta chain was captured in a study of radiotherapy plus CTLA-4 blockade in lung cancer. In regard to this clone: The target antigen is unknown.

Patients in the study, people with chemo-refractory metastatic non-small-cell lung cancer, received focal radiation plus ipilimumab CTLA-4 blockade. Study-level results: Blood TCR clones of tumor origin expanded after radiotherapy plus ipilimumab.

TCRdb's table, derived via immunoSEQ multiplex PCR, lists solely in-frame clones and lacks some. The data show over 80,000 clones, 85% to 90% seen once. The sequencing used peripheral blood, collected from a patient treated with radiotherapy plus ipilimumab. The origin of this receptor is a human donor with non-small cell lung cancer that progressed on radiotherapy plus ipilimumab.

The CDR3 nucleotides read TGTGCCAGCAGTCGACGGGACAGGGGTTGGGGAAACACCATATATTTT. Translated, it gives CASSRRDRGWGNTIYF. The genes are TRBV28 and TRBJ1-3, with 10 bases fitting TRBD1. V trimming: 5 bases; J trimming: 4 bases; junction bases outside the gene matches: 8. Germline V gives CDR1 MDHEN, CDR2 SYDVKM. This CDR3 region has 16 residues. The whole variable domain, remainder taken from reference TRBV28 and TRBJ1-3, is DVKVTQSSRYLVKRTGEKVFLECVQDMDHENMFWYRQDPGLGLRLIYFSYDVKMKEKGDIPEGYSVSREKKERFSLILESASTNQTSMYLCASSRRDRGWGNTIYFGEGSWLTVV.